This TCR beta chain was obtained from a study of radiotherapy plus CTLA-4 blockade in lung cancer. Study-level results: Reports state that early shifts in blood T cell clones, with interferon-beta, best predicted response.

Details on this clone: The antigen remains unidentified.

Profiled with immunoSEQ multiplex PCR; TCRdb holds only in-frame clones, not every one. The table records about 76,000 clones, 78% of them present only once. This TCR was sampled from a human donor with non-small cell lung cancer whose response to radiotherapy plus ipilimumab could not be evaluated. Some clones in this sample may be carry-over from other donors' samples. Here the sequenced sample was peripheral blood, taken from a patient treated with radiotherapy plus ipilimumab.

CDR3 DNA: TGTGCCAGCAGCTCGGGACAGGGGGCCGGGGAGCTGTTTTTT. Translated, it gives CASSSGQGAGELFF. The J gene is TRBJ2-2, the V gene TRBV7-9; 11 nucleotides agree with TRBD1. J was trimmed by 6 bases and V by 4 bases; bases with no gene match: 1. Per the germline V gene, CDR1 is SEHNR and CDR2 is FQNEAQ (reference sequence). This CDR3 comprises 14 residues.